This T cell receptor (beta chain) was recovered during a study of PD-1 blockade in classical Hodgkin lymphoma. TCRdb's table, derived via immunoSEQ multiplex PCR, lists solely in-frame clones and lacks some. The data contain 40,000 to 50,000 clones, approximately 83% of them seen just once; the ten biggest clones take up about 22%. In the case of this clone: Its target is not known.

Autologous stem cell transplantation was followed by relapse in every patient, and brentuximab vedotin exposure varied. Whole-study findings and limits: At C4D1, TCR diversity had climbed significantly for CD4+ cells, though not for CD8+ cells. Healthy donors were reported to have higher baseline TCR diversity than newly diagnosed patients.

This CDR3 has 11 amino acids. The germline V gene encodes CDR1 DFQATT and CDR2 SNEGSKA (reference sequence). V lost 1 base and J lost 2, with 2 bases in between. Sequencing used peripheral blood mononuclear cells (PBMCs), obtained at baseline. This rearrangement joins TRBV20-1 to TRBJ2-5; D unclear. This clonotype was sampled from a human donor with classical Hodgkin lymphoma. Written as DNA, the CDR3 is TGCAGTGCTAGAGCACAAGAGACCCAGTACTTC. Translating it yields CSARAQETQYF.